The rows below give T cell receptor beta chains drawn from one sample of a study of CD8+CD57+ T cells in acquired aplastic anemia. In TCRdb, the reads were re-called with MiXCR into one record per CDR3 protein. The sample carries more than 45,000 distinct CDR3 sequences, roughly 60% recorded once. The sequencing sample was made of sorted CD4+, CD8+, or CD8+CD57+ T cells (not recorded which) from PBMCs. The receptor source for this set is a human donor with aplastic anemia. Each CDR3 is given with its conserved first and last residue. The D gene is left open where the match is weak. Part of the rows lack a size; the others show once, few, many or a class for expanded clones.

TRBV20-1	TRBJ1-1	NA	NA	CSAKQGTEAFF	TGCAGTGCTAAACAGGGAACTGAAGCTTTCTTT
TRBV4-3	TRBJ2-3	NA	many	CASRQSPLTDTQYF	TGCGCCAGCAGGCAAAGCCCGCTCACAGATACGCAGTATTTT
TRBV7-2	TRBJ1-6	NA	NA	CASSLSSHHF	TGTGCCAGCAGCTTATCATCCCACCACTTT
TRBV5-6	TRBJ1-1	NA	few	CASSLGDVETLF	TGTGCCAGCAGCTTGGGAGATGTGGAAACTCTCTTT
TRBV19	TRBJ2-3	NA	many	CASSHRGHTDTQYF	TGTGCCAGTAGTCACCGGGGGCACACAGATACGCAGTATTTT
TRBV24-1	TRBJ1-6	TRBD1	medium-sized	CATPDRGQAYNSPLHF	TGTGCCACCCCTGACAGGGGGCAGGCCTATAATTCACCCCTCCACTTT
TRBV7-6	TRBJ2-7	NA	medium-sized	CASSSGGFHEQYF	TGTGCCAGCAGCTCGGGGGGCTTTCACGAGCAGTACTTC
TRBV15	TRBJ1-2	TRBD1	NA	CATSETGDGYTF	TGTGCCACCAGCGAAACAGGGGATGGCTACACCTTC
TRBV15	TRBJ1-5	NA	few	CATSRVAQPQHF	TGTGCCACCAGCAGAGTGGCGCAGCCCCAGCATTTT
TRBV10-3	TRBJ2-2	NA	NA	CAISEDSYTGELFF	TGTGCCATCAGTGAGGACAGTTACACCGGGGAGCTGTTTTTT